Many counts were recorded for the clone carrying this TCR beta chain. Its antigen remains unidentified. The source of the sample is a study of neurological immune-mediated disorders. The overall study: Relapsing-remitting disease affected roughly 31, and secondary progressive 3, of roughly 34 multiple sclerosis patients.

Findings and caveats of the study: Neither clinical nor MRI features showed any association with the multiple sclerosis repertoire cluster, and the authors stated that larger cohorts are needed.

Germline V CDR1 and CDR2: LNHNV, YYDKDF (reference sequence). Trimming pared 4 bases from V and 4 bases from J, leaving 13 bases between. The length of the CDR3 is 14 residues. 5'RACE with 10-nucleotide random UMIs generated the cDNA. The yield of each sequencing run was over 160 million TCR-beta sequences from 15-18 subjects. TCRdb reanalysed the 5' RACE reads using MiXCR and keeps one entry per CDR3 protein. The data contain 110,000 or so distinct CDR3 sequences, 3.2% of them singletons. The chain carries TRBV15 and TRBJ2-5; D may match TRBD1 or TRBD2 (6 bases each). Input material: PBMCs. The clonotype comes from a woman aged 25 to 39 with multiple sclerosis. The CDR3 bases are TGTGCCACCAGCACGCGAGGGGGAGGAGAGACCCAGTACTTC. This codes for CATSTRGGGETQYF.